This record looks at one T cell receptor (beta chain) sequence and its context. This entry comes from a study of blood T cell repertoires in COVID-19. Study at large: T cells, B-cell-depleted T cells, or PBMCs supplied cDNA or gDNA.

The assay was immunoSEQ multiplex PCR, and TCRdb's table has in-frame clones only and misses some. In the table there are roughly 360,000 clones, roughly 86% of which are singletons. CDR1 SEHNR and CDR2 FQNEAQ come from the germline V gene (reference sequence). V was cut by 5 bases and J by 9 bases, with 20 bases left in between. The CDR3 runs 15 residues. The genes are TRBV7-9 and TRBJ2-1, with D perhaps TRBD2 (6 bases). The sequencing sample was made of peripheral blood. The clonotype comes from a human donor with acute or convalescent COVID-19. The donor label of this sample is uncertain. The CDR3, as DNA: TGTGCCAGCAGCCTCCGGGACTCCGCCGGGGGTGAGCAGTTCTTC. Translated, it gives CASSLRDSAGGEQFF.